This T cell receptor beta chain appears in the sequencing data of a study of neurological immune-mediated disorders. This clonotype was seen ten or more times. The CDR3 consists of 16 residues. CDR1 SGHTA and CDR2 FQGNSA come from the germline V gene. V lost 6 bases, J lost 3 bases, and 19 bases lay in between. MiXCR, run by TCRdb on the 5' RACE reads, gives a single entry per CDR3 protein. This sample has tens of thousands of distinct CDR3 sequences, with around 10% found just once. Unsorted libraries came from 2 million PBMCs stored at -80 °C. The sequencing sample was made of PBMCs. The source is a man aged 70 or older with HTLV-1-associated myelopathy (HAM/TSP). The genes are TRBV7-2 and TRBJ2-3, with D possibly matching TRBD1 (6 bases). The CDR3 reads CASRLQGHLATDTQYF. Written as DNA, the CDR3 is TGTGCCAGCAGGCTTCAGGGACATTTAGCTACAGATACGCAGTATTTT.